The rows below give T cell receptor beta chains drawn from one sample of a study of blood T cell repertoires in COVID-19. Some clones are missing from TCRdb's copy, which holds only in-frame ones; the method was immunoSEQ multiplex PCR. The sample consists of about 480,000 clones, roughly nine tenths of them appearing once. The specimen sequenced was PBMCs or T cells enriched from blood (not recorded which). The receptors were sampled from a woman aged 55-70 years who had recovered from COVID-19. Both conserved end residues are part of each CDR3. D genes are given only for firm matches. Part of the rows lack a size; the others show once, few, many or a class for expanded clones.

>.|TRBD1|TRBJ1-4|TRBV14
CASSPRTGGFEKLFF
TGTGCCAGCAGCCCGAGGACAGGGGGATTTGAAAAACTGTTTTTT
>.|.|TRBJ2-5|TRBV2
CASSETEASLLLGTQYF
TGTGCCAGCAGTGAAACGGAAGCATCCCTTCTTCTAGGGACCCAGTACTTC
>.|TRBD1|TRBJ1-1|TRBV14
CASSRTGAMNTEAFF
TGTGCCAGCAGCCGGACAGGAGCCATGAACACTGAAGCTTTCTTT
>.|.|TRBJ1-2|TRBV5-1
CASSSQPTGSNYGYTF
TGCGCCAGCAGCTCCCAGCCAACAGGGTCTAACTATGGCTACACCTTC
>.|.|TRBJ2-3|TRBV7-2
CASSYSGIRPDTQYF
TGTGCCAGCAGCTATTCCGGTATCAGGCCAGATACGCAGTATTTT
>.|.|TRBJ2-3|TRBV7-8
CASSLAAGYTDTQYF
TGTGCCAGCAGCTTAGCGGCAGGGTACACAGATACGCAGTATTTT
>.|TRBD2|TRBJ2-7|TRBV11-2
CASSSWTSGYEQYF
TGTGCCAGCAGCTCTTGGACTAGCGGCTACGAGCAGTACTTC
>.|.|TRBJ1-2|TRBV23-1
CASHPRSYGYTF
TGCGCCAGCCACCCGAGGAGCTATGGCTACACCTTC
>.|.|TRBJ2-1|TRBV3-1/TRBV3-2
CASSQGPGTHQFF
TGTGCCAGCAGCCAGGGACCCGGGACTCATCAGTTCTTC
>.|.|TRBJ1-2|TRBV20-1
CSASVGGGAWYGYTF
TGCAGTGCTAGTGTAGGGGGGGGCGCGTGGTATGGCTACACCTTC
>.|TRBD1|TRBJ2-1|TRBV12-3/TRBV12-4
CASSSDRDNEQFF
TGTGCCAGCAGTTCTGACAGGGACAATGAGCAGTTCTTC
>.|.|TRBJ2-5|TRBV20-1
CSAQGGTQYF
TGCAGTGCCCAGGGGGGAACCCAGTACTTC
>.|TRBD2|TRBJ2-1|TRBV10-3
CAISEKGSGGFAIEQFF
TGTGCCATCAGTGAGAAGGGTAGCGGGGGGTTCGCTATTGAGCAGTTCTTC
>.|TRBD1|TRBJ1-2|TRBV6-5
CATEYSTGDNYGYTF
TGTGCCACCGAATATTCGACAGGGGATAACTATGGCTACACCTTC
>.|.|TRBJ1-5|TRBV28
CASSLETNSNQPQHF
TGTGCCAGCAGTTTAGAGACAAATAGCAATCAGCCCCAGCATTTT
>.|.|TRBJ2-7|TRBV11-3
CASSLLRYYEQYF
TGTGCCAGCAGCTTATTACGGTACTACGAGCAGTACTTC
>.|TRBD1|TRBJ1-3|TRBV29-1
CSAQGAIGNTIYF
TGCAGCGCACAGGGGGCTATTGGAAACACCATATATTTT
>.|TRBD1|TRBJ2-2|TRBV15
CATGDSDTGELFF
TGTGCCACCGGGGACAGCGACACCGGGGAGCTGTTTTTT
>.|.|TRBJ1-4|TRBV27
CASSPFEGTGGEKLFF
TGTGCCAGCAGTCCATTCGAGGGGACTGGGGGGGAAAAACTGTTTTTT
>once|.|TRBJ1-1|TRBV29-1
CSVDRGMGTEAFF
TGCAGCGTTGATAGGGGAATGGGCACTGAAGCTTTCTTT
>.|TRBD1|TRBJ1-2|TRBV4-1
CASSQGDRGNYGYTF
TGCGCCAGCAGCCAAGGGGACAGGGGTAACTATGGCTACACCTTC
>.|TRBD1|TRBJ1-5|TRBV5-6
CASRTGNQPQHF
TGTGCCAGCCGGACAGGGAATCAGCCCCAGCATTTT
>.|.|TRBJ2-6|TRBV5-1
CASSFGVAGANVLTF
TGCGCCAGCAGCTTCGGAGTAGCTGGGGCCAACGTCCTGACTTTC
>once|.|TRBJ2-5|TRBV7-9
CASRAVSGWTQYF
TGTGCCAGCAGGGCCGTAAGCGGGTGGACCCAGTACTTC
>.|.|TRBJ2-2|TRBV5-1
CASSLFRVEETGELFF
TGCGCCAGCAGCTTGTTCCGGGTGGAGGAGACCGGGGAGCTGTTTTTT
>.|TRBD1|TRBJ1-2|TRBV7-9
CASSLEEGAGYTF
TGTGCCAGCAGCTTAGAAGAGGGGGCCGGCTACACCTTC
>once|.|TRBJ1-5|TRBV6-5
CASSYSPPTGGQPQHF
TGTGCCAGCAGTTACTCCCCCCCTACTGGTGGTCAGCCCCAGCATTTT
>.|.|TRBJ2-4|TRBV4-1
CASSQPTEGVKAKNIQYF
TGCGCCAGCAGCCAACCGACTGAAGGGGTGAAGGCCAAAAACATTCAGTACTTC
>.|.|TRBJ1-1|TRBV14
CASSPRVGGNTEAFF
TGTGCCAGCAGCCCACGGGTAGGGGGTAACACTGAAGCTTTCTTT
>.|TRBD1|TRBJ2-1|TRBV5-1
CASSLTTGTGVYNEQFF
TGCGCCAGCAGCCTGACAACCGGGACAGGAGTGTACAATGAGCAGTTCTTC
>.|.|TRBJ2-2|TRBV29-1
CSVDPTGMRTGELFF
TGCAGCGTTGACCCCACAGGGATGAGGACCGGGGAGCTGTTTTTT
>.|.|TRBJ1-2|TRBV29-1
CSVEDWGVFRNGYTF
TGCAGCGTTGAAGATTGGGGGGTCTTTAGGAATGGCTACACCTTC
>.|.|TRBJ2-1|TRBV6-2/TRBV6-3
CASSYSQTEQFF
TGTGCCAGCAGTTACTCACAGACTGAGCAGTTCTTC
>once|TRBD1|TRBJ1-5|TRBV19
CASGGTGNQPQHF
TGTGCCAGTGGGGGGACAGGGAATCAGCCCCAGCATTTT
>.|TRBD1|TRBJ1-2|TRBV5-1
CASSLDFRGFTF
TGCGCCAGCAGCTTGGACTTCAGGGGGTTCACCTTC
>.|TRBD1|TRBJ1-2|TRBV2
CASREGARGYTF
TGTGCCAGCAGAGAGGGGGCGAGGGGCTACACCTTC
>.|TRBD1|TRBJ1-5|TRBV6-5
CASSDRGQGNQPQHF
TGTGCCAGCAGCGACAGGGGTCAGGGCAATCAGCCCCAGCATTTT
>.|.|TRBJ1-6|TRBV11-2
CASSLARLPNSPLHF
TGTGCCAGCAGCTTAGCCAGGCTTCCCAACTCACCCCTCCACTTT
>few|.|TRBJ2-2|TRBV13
CASSSRLRGELFF
TGTGCCAGCAGCTCGCGACTGCGCGGGGAGCTGTTTTTT
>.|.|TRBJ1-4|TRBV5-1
CASSLVQGNEKLFF
TGCGCCAGCAGCTTGGTTCAGGGTAATGAAAAACTGTTTTTT
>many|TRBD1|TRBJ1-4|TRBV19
CASSIGTGPNEKLFF
TGTGCCAGTAGTATCGGGACAGGGCCTAATGAAAAACTGTTTTTT
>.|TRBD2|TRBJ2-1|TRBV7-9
CASSPTSDPLYNEQFF
TGTGCCAGCAGCCCAACTAGCGATCCCCTCTACAATGAGCAGTTCTTC
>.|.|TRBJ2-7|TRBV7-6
CASGQATYEQYF
TGTGCCAGCGGCCAGGCTACCTACGAGCAGTACTTC
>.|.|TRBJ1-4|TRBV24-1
CATSDLPRLLATNEKLFF
TGTGCCACCAGTGATTTGCCCAGACTTCTTGCAACTAATGAAAAACTGTTTTTT
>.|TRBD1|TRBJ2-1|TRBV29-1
CSVSGQGAGEQFF
TGCAGCGTTTCGGGGCAGGGGGCCGGTGAGCAGTTCTTC
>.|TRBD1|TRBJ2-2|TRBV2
CASIRQGAGELFF
TGTGCCAGCATTAGGCAGGGGGCCGGGGAGCTGTTTTTT
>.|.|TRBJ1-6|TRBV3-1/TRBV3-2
CASSQEAGQGSPLHF
TGTGCCAGCAGCCAAGAGGCAGGGCAAGGATCACCCCTCCACTTT
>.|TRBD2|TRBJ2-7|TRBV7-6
CASSPGLVLSYEQYF
TGTGCCAGCAGCCCCGGACTAGTCCTATCCTACGAGCAGTACTTC
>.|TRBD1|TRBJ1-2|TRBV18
CASSTNRGDYGYTF
TGTGCCAGCTCAACAAACAGGGGGGACTATGGCTACACCTTC
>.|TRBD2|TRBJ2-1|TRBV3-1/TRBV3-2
CASSQRTSDLFF
TGTGCCAGCAGCCAAAGGACTAGCGATCTGTTCTTC
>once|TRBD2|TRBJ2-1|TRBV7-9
CASRDTGTSNRGVYNEQFF
TGTGCCAGCAGGGATACCGGGACTAGCAATAGGGGAGTCTACAATGAGCAGTTCTTC
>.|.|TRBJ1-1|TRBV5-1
CASGRETNTEAFF
TGCGCCAGCGGGCGTGAAACGAACACTGAAGCTTTCTTT
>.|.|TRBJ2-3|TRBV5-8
CASSRRTDTQYF
TGTGCCAGCAGCAGGCGGACAGATACGCAGTATTTT
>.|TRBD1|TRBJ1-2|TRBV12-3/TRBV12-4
CASSRDSYGYTF
TGTGCCAGCAGCCGGGACAGCTATGGCTACACCTTC
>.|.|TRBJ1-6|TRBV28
CASSSLPTVGNNSPLHF
TGTGCCAGCAGTTCCCTCCCGACAGTTGGGAATAATTCACCCCTCCACTTT
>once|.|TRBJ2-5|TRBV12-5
CASGPGDTLSETQYF
TGTGCTAGTGGGCCCGGGGACACCCTTAGTGAGACCCAGTACTTC
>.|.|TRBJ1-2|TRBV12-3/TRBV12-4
CASSLGFSYGYTF
TGTGCCAGCAGTTTAGGGTTCAGCTATGGCTACACCTTC
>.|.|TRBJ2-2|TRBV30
CAWRGLYTGELFF
TGTGCCTGGAGGGGACTGTACACCGGGGAGCTGTTTTTT
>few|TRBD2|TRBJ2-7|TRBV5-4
CASSSQGARGFSYEQYF
TGTGCCAGCAGCTCTCAAGGGGCGCGGGGGTTCTCCTACGAGCAGTACTTC